This T cell receptor beta chain was observed in a study of T cell responses to AZD1222 COVID-19 vaccine. Study-level findings and limits: There were vaccine-associated CD4 TCRs across spike, dominant at 160-218 and 743-854.

Profiled with immunoSEQ multiplex PCR; TCRdb holds only in-frame clones, not every one. The repertoire has 150,000 or so clones, about 91% of them found once; the top ten carry 1.3%. Concerning this clone itself: Antigen specificity is unknown.

This CDR3 has 12 residues. The V gene lost 0 bases and the J gene lost 8 bases, with 8 bases spanning the gap. Sample: peripheral blood, taken 28 days after the second AZD1222 dose. The gene calls are TRBV12-3 or TRBV12-4 and TRBJ2-7; D remains ambiguous. The sequence came from an adult who received the AZD1222 COVID-19 vaccine. The CDR3 here is CASSLAILQQYF. CDR3 nucleotides: TGTGCCAGCAGTTTAGCGATACTTCAGCAGTACTTC.